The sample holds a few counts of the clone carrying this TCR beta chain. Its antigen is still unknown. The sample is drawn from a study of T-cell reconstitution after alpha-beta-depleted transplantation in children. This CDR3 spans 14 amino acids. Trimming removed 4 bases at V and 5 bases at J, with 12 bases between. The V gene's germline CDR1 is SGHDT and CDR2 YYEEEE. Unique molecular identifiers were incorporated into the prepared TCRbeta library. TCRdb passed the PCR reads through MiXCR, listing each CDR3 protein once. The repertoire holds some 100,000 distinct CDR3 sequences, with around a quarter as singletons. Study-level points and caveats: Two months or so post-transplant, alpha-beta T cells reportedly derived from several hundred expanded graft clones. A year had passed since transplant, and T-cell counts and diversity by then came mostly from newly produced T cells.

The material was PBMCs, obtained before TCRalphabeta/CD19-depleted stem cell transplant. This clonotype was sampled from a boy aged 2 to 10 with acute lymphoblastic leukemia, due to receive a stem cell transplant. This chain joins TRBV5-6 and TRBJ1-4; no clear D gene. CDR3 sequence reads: CASSPRRENEKLFF. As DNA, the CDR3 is TGTGCCAGCAGCCCCCGCAGAGAAAATGAAAAACTGTTTTTT.